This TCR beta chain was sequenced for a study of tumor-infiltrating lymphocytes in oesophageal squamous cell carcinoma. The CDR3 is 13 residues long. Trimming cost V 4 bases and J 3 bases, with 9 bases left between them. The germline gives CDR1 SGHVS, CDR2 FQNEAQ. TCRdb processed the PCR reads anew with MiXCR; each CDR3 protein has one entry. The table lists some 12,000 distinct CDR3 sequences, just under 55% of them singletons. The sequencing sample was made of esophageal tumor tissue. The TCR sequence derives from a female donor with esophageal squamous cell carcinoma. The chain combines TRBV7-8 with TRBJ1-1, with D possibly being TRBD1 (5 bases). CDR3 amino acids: CASSYGRDTEAFF. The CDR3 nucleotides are TGTGCCAGCAGCTACGGCAGGGACACTGAAGCTTTCTTT.